The 31 T cell receptor beta chains below all came from one sample that was sequenced in a study of regulatory T cells in long-lasting Graves disease. iRepertoire HTBI primers and Arm-PCR of CDR3 regions built TCR beta libraries. TCRdb re-analysed the multiplex PCR reads in MiXCR, keeping a single row per CDR3 protein. The sample records approximately 400,000 distinct CDR3 sequences, 15% being singletons. Time point here: newly diagnosed GD, antithyroid drugs for less than 3 months. Extracted PBMC RNA gave rise to the TCR library. This sample was also put to use in a study of T cells in Graves' hyperthyroidism and ophthalmopathy.

The sequenced sample was peripheral blood mononuclear cells (PBMCs), obtained at new diagnosis, from a patient treated with antithyroid drugs. These receptors were obtained from a woman aged 40 to 55 with Graves disease.

This clonotype was recorded a few times. The chain is built from TRBV14 and TRBJ2-2; TRBD1 matches at 7 bases. V lost 2 bases to trimming and J lost 5 bases; unmatched junction nucleotides: 5. Germline V CDR1 and CDR2: SGHDN, FVKESK. CDR3 size: 15 residues. Here the CDR3 reads CASSQRQGRTGELFF. The CDR3 DNA follows: TGTGCCAGCAGCCAAAGACAGGGAAGAACCGGGGAGCTGTTTTTT.

This clonotype was seen a handful of times. The CDR3, as DNA: TGTGCCAGCAGTTACAGGGAAGGGGTAGCCAAAAACATTCAGTACTTC. Its translation is CASSYREGVAKNIQYF. The genes are TRBV6-2 or TRBV6-3 and TRBJ2-4; TRBD1 is a possible D gene (5 bases). V lost 2 bases to trimming and J lost 0 bases, with 11 bases between them. This CDR3 contains 16 residues. Germline assignment: CDR1 MNHEY and CDR2 SVGEGT.

This sequence joins TRBV30 and TRBJ1-5; D not resolved. The CDR3 totals 14 residues. In germline, CDR1 is GTSNPN, CDR2 SVGIG (reference sequence). V lost 0 bases and J lost 3, with 9 bases in between. CDR3 amino acids: CAWSVLTSNQPQHF. In DNA, the CDR3 is TGTGCCTGGAGTGTACTAACCTCCAATCAGCCCCAGCATTTT.

In its sample, this clonotype was seen many times. The CDR3 sequence: CASTPQGMNTEAFF. DNA of the CDR3: TGTGCCAGCACCCCACAGGGAATGAACACTGAAGCTTTCTTT. The chain employs TRBV7-2 and TRBJ1-1, with D perhaps matching TRBD1 (6 bases). Germline loops: CDR1 SGHTA, CDR2 FQGNSA. The length of the CDR3 is 14 residues. Trimming took 7 bases from V and 0 from J, leaving 12 bases between them.

This clonotype was observed many times. The genes are TRBV5-1 and TRBJ2-3, with 8 bases that match TRBD2. The CDR3 is made up of 14 amino acids. Per the germline V gene, CDR1 is SGHRS and CDR2 is YFSETQ. Trimming cost V 4 bases and J 3 bases; bases outside gene matches: 4. As DNA, the CDR3 is TGCGCCAGCAGCCGCCCGGGAGGGACAGATACGCAGTATTTT. Its translation is CASSRPGGTDTQYF.

Concerning this clonotype: A far larger clone is only one base removed, so a read error is likely. This chain joins TRBV11-3 and TRBJ2-1; TRBD2 might be the D (5 bases). This CDR3 has 17 residues. V lost 5 bases, J lost 0 bases, and 17 bases lay in between. Germline V CDR1 and CDR2: SGHNT, YENEEA. The CDR3 nucleotides are TGTGCCAGCAGCCCGGCCCTTAGCGTAGGCTCCTACAATGAGCAGTTCTTC. Amino acids: CASSPALSVGSYNEQFF. The full variable domain, with the rest looked up from reference TRBV11-3 and TRBJ2-1, is EAGVVQSPRYKIIEKKQPVAFWCNPISGHNTLYWYLQNLGQGPELLIRYENEEAVDDSQLPKDRFSAERLKGVDSTLKIQPAELGDSAVYLCASSPALSVGSYNEQFFGPGTRLTVL.

This clonotype was counted ten times or more. V usage is TRBV7-9 and J usage is TRBJ2-1; 9 bases agree with TRBD1. V was clipped by 2 bases and J by 8 bases; unmatched bases: 7. The germline CDR1 and CDR2 sequences are SEHNR and FQNEAQ (reference sequence). This CDR3 spans 15 amino acids. In nucleotides, the CDR3 is TGTGCCAGCAGCTTATTGACAGGGGGAGGCGATGAGCAGTTCTTC. It translates to CASSLLTGGGDEQFF.

This clonotype has at least ten counts. Here the CDR3 reads CSASTLQNTEAFF. CDR3 bases: TGCAGTGCTTCGACATTACAGAACACTGAAGCTTTCTTT. V usage is TRBV20-1 and J usage is TRBJ1-1; D is ambiguous. The length of the CDR3 is 13 residues. V lost 5 bases and J lost 1, with 11 bases in between. CDR1 is DFQATT and CDR2 is SNEGSKA in the germline V gene (reference sequence).

This clonotype was seen many times. CDR3 amino acids: CASRDPLSQYF. The CDR3 DNA reads TGTGCCAGCAGGGACCCTCTGTCGCAGTATTTT. The rearrangement links TRBV2 to TRBJ2-3, with D uncertain. V dropped 6 bases and J dropped 10 bases, with 11 bases sitting between them. The CDR3 covers 11 residues. Looked up from germline, CDR1 is SNHLY and CDR2 is FYNNEI.

This chain joins TRBV19 and TRBJ2-7, with 12 bases that match TRBD2. V trimming: 6 bases; J trimming: 5 bases; junction bases outside the gene matches: 17. This CDR3 is built from 18 residues. Germline lookup yields CDR1 LNHDA and CDR2 SQIVND (reference sequence). The CDR3 protein is CASSWTGRGLAGYNEQYF. CDR3 in DNA: TGTGCCAGTAGCTGGACAGGACGGGGACTAGCGGGCTACAACGAGCAGTACTTC.

In this sample, this clonotype turned up a few times. The J gene is TRBJ2-5, the V gene TRBV6-2 or TRBV6-3; D not resolved. The CDR3 consists of 15 residues. V lost 5 bases and J 0 bases, leaving 13 bases between the germline ends. Germline CDR1 and CDR2: MNHEY and SVGEGT. The CDR3 DNA follows: TGTGCCAGCAGTGGAGCCCCGCACCACCAAGAGACCCAGTACTTC. This translates into CASSGAPHHQETQYF.

In regard to this clonotype: This probably arose from a read error, given a far larger clone one base away. The chain links TRBV10-3 to TRBJ1-1; 8 bases align to TRBD1. The ends lost 5 bases at V and 5 bases at J; junction bases unmatched: 10. Germline assignment: CDR1 ENHRY and CDR2 SYGVKD. The CDR3 totals 15 residues. CDR3 in DNA: TGTGCCATCAGTTCTCAAGGACAGGGATTAACTGAAGCTTTCTTT. Protein sequence: CAISSQGQGLTEAFF.

This clonotype came up many times. The chain recombines TRBV7-2 with TRBJ2-1; TRBD2 matches at 12 bases. Trimming removed 2 bases from V and 6 bases from J; junction bases left unmatched: 14. Germline V gene data show CDR1 as SGHTA and CDR2 as FQGNSA. The CDR3 is made up of 19 amino acids. CDR3 protein: CASSLSRLAGGPNGNEQFF. DNA for the CDR3: TGTGCCAGCAGCTTAAGCCGCCTAGCGGGAGGGCCTAACGGCAATGAGCAGTTCTTC.

The chain has TRBV9 and TRBJ2-1; D remains unclear. CDR1 and CDR2 from the germline V gene are SGDLS and YYNGEE. Trimming cost V 3 bases and J 9 bases, with 13 bases left between them. The CDR3 consists of 13 residues. The CDR3: CASSARTKTEQFF. CDR3 DNA: TGTGCCAGCAGCGCCCGAACGAAAACTGAGCAGTTCTTC.

This clonotype occurred many times. V and J are TRBV11-2 and TRBJ2-3; maybe TRBD2 (5 bases). Germline V gene sequence: CDR1 SGHAT, CDR2 FQNNGV. This CDR3 region has 15 residues. V lost 3 bases and J lost 4, with 14 bases in between. The DNA of the CDR3 is TGTGCCAGCAGCTTCCGTGGGAGAAATGCAGATACGCAGTATTTT. Translation gives CASSFRGRNADTQYF.

This clonotype was detected only a few times. The gene calls are TRBV5-6 and TRBJ1-4; D is uncertain. The ends were cut back, 2 bases at V and 8 bases at J, with 13 bases in the middle. The CDR3 sequence is 14 residues long. From germline, CDR1 is SGHDT and CDR2 YYEEEE. CDR3 protein: CASSLRGPREKLFF. CDR3 DNA: TGTGCCAGCAGCTTACGAGGCCCCCGGGAAAAACTGTTTTTT.

This clonotype was seen many times. V and J are TRBV28 and TRBJ2-1; D is ambiguous. This CDR3 region has 12 residues. V shed 3 bases and J shed 9 bases, with 9 bases lying between them. CDR1 is MDHEN, CDR2 SYDVKM, per germline. The CDR3 nucleotides read TGTGCCAGCAGTTTTAAACAGATTGAGCAGTTCTTC. It encodes CASSFKQIEQFF.

The rearrangement uses TRBV30 and TRBJ1-4; possibly TRBD1 for D (6 bases). The CDR3 sequence is 14 residues long. From germline, CDR1 is GTSNPN and CDR2 SVGIG (reference sequence). Trimming cost V 0 bases and J 7 bases, with 12 bases left between them. The CDR3 sequence: CAWSVLQGVEKLFF. Here the CDR3 DNA reads TGTGCCTGGAGTGTACTACAGGGTGTTGAAAAACTGTTTTTT.

CDR3 nucleotide sequence: TGCGCCAGCAGCTTGGAGGGCGGGACGTACAATGAGCAGTTCTTC. Protein product: CASSLEGGTYNEQFF. The gene calls are TRBV5-1 and TRBJ2-1; TRBD2 might be the D (6 bases). The CDR3 length is 15 residues. The germline V gene has CDR1 SGHRS and CDR2 YFSETQ. Trimming stripped 0 bases from V and 4 bases from J, with 11 bases between.

V and J are TRBV7-4 and TRBJ1-3; possible D gene TRBD1, 5 bases. The ends were cut back, 5 bases at V and 2 bases at J, with 28 bases in the middle. CDR3 size: 20 residues. Germline CDR1 SGHVT, CDR2 SQSDAQ. CDR3 coding DNA: TGTGCCAGCAGCCCTTCGGGGGATCATGGGGAGCGGGGGACTGGAAACACCATATATTTT. As protein: CASSPSGDHGERGTGNTIYF.

At least ten counts were recorded for this clonotype. V usage is TRBV7-2 and J usage is TRBJ2-3; 9 positions match TRBD1. Germline V gene lookup returns CDR1 SGHTA and CDR2 FQGNSA. The J segment lost 3 bases and the V segment lost 5 bases, leaving 9 bases of the junction unmatched. The CDR3 has 16 amino acids. The CDR3 nucleotides are TGTGCCAGCAGCCCCGGGACAGGGTACCCTACAGATACGCAGTATTTT. Encoded protein: CASSPGTGYPTDTQYF.

This clonotype occurred many times. This rearrangement joins TRBV10-3 to TRBJ1-5, with D possibly being TRBD1 (5 bases). V lost 3 bases to trimming and J lost 7 bases, with 13 bases between them. This CDR3 spans 14 amino acids. Germline V gene data show CDR1 as ENHRY and CDR2 as SYGVKD. CDR3 nucleotide sequence: TGTGCCATCAGTGACAGGAGCGAGGGGCAGCCCCAGCATTTT. Protein product: CAISDRSEGQPQHF.

A remark on this clonotype: A far larger clone is only one base removed, so a read error is likely. V usage is TRBV12-3 or TRBV12-4 and J usage is TRBJ2-5; a possible D gene is TRBD1 (7 bases). The CDR3 consists of 13 residues. Trimming removed 6 bases from V and 6 bases from J, with 14 bases in between. The CDR3, as DNA: TGTGCCAGCAGGCCGGGGGACAGTCAGACCCAGTACTTC. It codes for CASRPGDSQTQYF.

This clonotype was seen at least ten times. The chain recombines TRBV28 with TRBJ2-5; D might be TRBD2 (6 bases). CDR3 length: 16 amino acids. The germline CDR1 and CDR2 sequences are MDHEN and SYDVKM. Trimming took 3 bases from V and 2 from J, leaving 16 bases between them. The CDR3 reads CASSFLGGGGQETQYF. The CDR3 DNA sequence: TGTGCCAGCAGTTTTTTGGGAGGTGGGGGGCAAGAGACCCAGTACTTC.

The V call is TRBV29-1, the J call TRBJ2-2; 7 nucleotides line up with TRBD1. With V trimmed by 6 bases and J by 7 bases, 8 bases remained unmatched. Germline CDR1 is SQVTM and CDR2 is ANQGSEA. CDR3 size: 13 residues. The CDR3 loop is CSVRGMGDGELFF. In DNA form, the CDR3 reads TGCAGCGTCAGGGGGATGGGGGACGGGGAGCTGTTTTTT.

The chain joins TRBV6-2 or TRBV6-3 to TRBJ1-1, with unresolved D. CDR1 is MNHEY and CDR2 is SVGEGT in the germline V gene. Between the trimmed V and J ends, which lost 6 bases and 6 bases, there was a span of 8 bases. The CDR3 sequence is 11 residues long. The CDR3 coding sequence is TGTGCCAGCAGCCAAAGCTCTGAAGCTTTCTTT. Residues: CASSQSSEAFF.

The rearrangement joins TRBV2 to TRBJ1-3, with a tentative D call TRBD1 (5 bases). Germline CDR1 is SNHLY and CDR2 is FYNNEI. Trimming shortened V by 6 bases and J by 4 bases, and 10 bases separated the two germline ends. The CDR3 totals 13 residues. The CDR3 reads CASRGERGNTIYF. For the CDR3, the DNA is TGTGCCAGCAGGGGGGAGAGGGGAAACACCATATATTTT.

In this sample, this clonotype turned up a few times. V usage is TRBV4-3 and J usage is TRBJ1-1; TRBD1 matches at 8 bases. The V and J ends lost 1 base and 5 bases, in that order; junction bases with no gene match: 6. Germline CDR1 and CDR2: LGHNA and YSLEER. The CDR3 spans 15 residues. CDR3 bases: TGCGCCAGCAGCCAAGTTACAGGGGGGGATACTGAAGCTTTCTTT. This encodes CASSQVTGGDTEAFF.

This clonotype was seen at least ten times. The chain employs TRBV9 and TRBJ2-7; 10 positions match TRBD1. CDR3 length: 16 residues. The V gene's germline CDR1 is SGDLS and CDR2 YYNGEE. Trimming removed 0 bases from V and 3 bases from J; junction bases left unmatched: 6. CDR3 amino acids: CASSVGVGQGIYEQYF. The CDR3 DNA sequence: TGTGCCAGCAGCGTAGGGGTGGGACAGGGGATCTACGAGCAGTACTTC.

This clonotype has ten or more counts. V is TRBV7-9 and J is TRBJ1-1, with TRBD1 as a possible D gene (5 bases). Germline values: CDR1 SEHNR, CDR2 FQNEAQ (reference sequence). The CDR3 has 13 amino acids. V was pared by 9 bases and J by 0 bases, with 11 bases between. CDR3 in DNA: TGTGCCAGAACGGACAACATGAACACTGAAGCTTTCTTT. It yields the protein CARTDNMNTEAFF. Filled out from reference TRBV7-9 and TRBJ1-1, the complete variable domain reads DTGVSQNPRHKITKRGQNVTFRCDPISEHNRLYWYRQTLGQGPEFLTYFQNEAQLEKSRLLSDRFSAERPKGSFSTLEIQRTEQGDSAMYLCARTDNMNTEAFFGQGTRLTVV.

V is TRBV7-9 and J is TRBJ1-1; D might be TRBD1 (6 bases). The CDR3 is 14 amino acids. Trimming took 5 bases from V and 1 from J, leaving 11 bases between them. Germline V gene lookup returns CDR1 SEHNR and CDR2 FQNEAQ (reference sequence). In DNA form, the CDR3 reads TGTGCCAGCAGCCAGGGGAGGGCGAACACTGAAGCTTTCTTT. Its protein is CASSQGRANTEAFF.